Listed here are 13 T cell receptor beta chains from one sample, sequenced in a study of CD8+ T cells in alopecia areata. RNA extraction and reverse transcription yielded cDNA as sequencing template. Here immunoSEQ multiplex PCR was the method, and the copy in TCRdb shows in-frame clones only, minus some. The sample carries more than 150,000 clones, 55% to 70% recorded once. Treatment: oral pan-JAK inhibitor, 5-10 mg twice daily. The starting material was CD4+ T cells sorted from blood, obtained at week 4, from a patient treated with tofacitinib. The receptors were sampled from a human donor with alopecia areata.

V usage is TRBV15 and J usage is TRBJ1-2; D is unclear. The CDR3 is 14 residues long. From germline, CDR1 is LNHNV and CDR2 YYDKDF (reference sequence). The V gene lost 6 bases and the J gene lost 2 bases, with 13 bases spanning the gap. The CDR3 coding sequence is TGTGCCACCAGAAGCCGAACGGCGAACTATGGCTACACCTTC. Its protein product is CATRSRTANYGYTF.

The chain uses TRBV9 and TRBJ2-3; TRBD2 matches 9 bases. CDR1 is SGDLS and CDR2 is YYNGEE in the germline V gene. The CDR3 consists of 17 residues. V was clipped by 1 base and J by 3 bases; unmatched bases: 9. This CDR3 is CASSVSLAGTRTDTQYF. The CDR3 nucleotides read TGTGCCAGCAGCGTATCACTAGCGGGTACCAGGACAGATACGCAGTATTTT.

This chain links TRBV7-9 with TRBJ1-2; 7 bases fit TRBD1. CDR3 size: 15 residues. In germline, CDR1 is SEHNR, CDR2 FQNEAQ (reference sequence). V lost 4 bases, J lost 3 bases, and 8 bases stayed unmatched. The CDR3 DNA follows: TGTGCCAGCAGCTCTCGACAGGGAGGGGACTATGGCTACACCTTC. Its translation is CASSSRQGGDYGYTF.

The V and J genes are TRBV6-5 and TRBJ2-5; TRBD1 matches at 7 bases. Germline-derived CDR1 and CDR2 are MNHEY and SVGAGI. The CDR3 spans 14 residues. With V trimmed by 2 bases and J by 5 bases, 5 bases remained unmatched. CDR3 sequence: CASSYRGPSETQYF. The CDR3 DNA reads TGTGCCAGCAGTTACAGGGGGCCCTCGGAGACCCAGTACTTC.

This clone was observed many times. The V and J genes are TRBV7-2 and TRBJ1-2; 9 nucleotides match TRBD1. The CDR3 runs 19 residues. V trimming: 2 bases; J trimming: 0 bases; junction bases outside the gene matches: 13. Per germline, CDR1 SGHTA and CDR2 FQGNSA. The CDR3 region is CASSLSPGTGWGANYGYTF. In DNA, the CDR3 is TGTGCCAGCAGCTTATCCCCCGGGACAGGGTGGGGTGCTAACTATGGCTACACCTTC. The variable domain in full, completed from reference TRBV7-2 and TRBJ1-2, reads GAGVSQSPSNKVTEKGKDVELRCDPISGHTALYWYRQSLGQGLEFLIYFQGNSAPDKSGLPSDRFSAERTGGSVSTLTIQRTQQEDSAVYLCASSLSPGTGWGANYGYTFGSGTRLTVV.

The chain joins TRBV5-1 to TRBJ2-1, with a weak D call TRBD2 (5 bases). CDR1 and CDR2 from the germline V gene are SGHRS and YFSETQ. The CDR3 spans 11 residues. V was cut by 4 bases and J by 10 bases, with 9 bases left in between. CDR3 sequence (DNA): TGCGCCAGCAGCGCGGGCAGAGAGCAGTTCTTC. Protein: CASSAGREQFF.

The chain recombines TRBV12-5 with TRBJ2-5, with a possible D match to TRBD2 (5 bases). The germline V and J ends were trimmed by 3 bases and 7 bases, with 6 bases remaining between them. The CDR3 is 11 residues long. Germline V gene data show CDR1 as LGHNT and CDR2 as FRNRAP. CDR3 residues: CASGFGLTQYF. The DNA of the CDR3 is TGTGCTAGTGGTTTCGGACTGACCCAGTACTTC.

The CDR3 DNA is TGTGCCAGCAGTTTCGGGGACCCTTTAAACTATGGCTACACCTTC. Its protein product is CASSFGDPLNYGYTF. The chain combines TRBV28 with TRBJ1-2; D might be TRBD1 (5 bases). V was trimmed by 3 bases and J by 2 bases, leaving 13 bases between them. The CDR3 is made up of 15 amino acids. From germline, CDR1 is MDHEN and CDR2 SYDVKM.

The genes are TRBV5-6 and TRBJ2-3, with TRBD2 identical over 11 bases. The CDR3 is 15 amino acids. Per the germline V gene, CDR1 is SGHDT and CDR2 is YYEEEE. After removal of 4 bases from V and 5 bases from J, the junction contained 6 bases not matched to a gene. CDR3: CASSKQLAGEDTQYF. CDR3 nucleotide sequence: TGTGCCAGCAGCAAGCAACTAGCGGGGGAAGATACGCAGTATTTT.

The CDR3 coding sequence is TGTGCCAGCAGCTCCCCTGGGACAGCCGGATCATGGGAGCAGTTCTTC. This sequence encodes CASSSPGTAGSWEQFF. The gene calls are TRBV5-6 and TRBJ2-1; 7 nucleotides align to TRBD1. Germline V gene data show CDR1 as SGHDT and CDR2 as YYEEEE. The V gene end was trimmed by 3 bases and the J gene end by 10 bases; junction bases not matched to a gene: 16. There are 16 residues in the CDR3. The full variable domain, rest sourced from reference TRBV5-6 and TRBJ2-1, is DAGVTQSPTHLIKTRGQQVTLRCSPKSGHDTVSWYQQALGQGPQFIFQYYEEEERQRGNFPDRFSGHQFPNYSSELNVNALLLGDSALYLCASSSPGTAGSWEQFFGPGTRLTVL.

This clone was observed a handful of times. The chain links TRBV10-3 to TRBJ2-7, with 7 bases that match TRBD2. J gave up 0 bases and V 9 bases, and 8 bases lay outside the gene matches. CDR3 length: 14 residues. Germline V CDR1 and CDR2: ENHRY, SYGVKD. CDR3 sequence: CAIATSAGSYEQYF. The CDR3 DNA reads TGTGCCATAGCAACTAGCGCTGGCTCCTACGAGCAGTACTTC.

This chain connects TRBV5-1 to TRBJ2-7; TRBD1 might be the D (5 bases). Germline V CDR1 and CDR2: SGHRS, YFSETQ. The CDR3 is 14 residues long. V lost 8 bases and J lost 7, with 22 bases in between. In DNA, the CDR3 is TGCGCCAGTTCCCAAGGGGTCTTGGCTGGGGAGCAGTACTTC. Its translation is CASSQGVLAGEQYF.

CDR3 loop: CASSPTGKPTDTQYF. The CDR3, as DNA: TGTGCCAGCAGCCCGACCGGGAAGCCCACAGATACGCAGTATTTT. The gene calls are TRBV5-6 and TRBJ2-3, with D perhaps matching TRBD2 (5 bases). Trimming cost V 4 bases and J 2 bases, with 14 bases left between them. CDR3 length equals 15 residues. CDR1 and CDR2 (germline): SGHDT, YYEEEE.